This TCR beta chain appears in the sequencing data of a study of Ad26.COV2.S vaccination and SARS-CoV-2 variants. Treatment denoted: roughly 20 received Ad26.COV2.S at low or high dose, single or two shots; about 5 received placebo; per-sample allocation not given. Material that was analyzed had been drawn on day 63 after the first vaccine or placebo injection. V was clipped by 0 bases and J by 6 bases; unmatched bases: 13. CDR3 length equals 17 residues. The germline gives CDR1 SGHDT, CDR2 YYEEEE. Data came from immunoSEQ multiplex PCR; TCRdb stores just in-frame clones and leaves some out. The sample yields a few hundred thousand clones, roughly 88% seen once.

The sample consisted of peripheral blood, taken in a trial of Ad26.COV2.S vaccine versus placebo. This chain connects TRBV5-6 to TRBJ2-3; the match to TRBD2 covers 7 bases. The TCR comes from a person between 18 and 65 years old who received the Ad26.COV2.S COVID-19 vaccine or a placebo. The CDR3 sequence is CASSLVEGGPLSDTQYF. In DNA, the CDR3 is TGTGCCAGCAGCTTGGTGGAGGGAGGGCCGTTATCTGATACGCAGTATTTT.